These T cell receptor beta chains were read from a single sample in a study of regulatory T cells in long-lasting Graves disease. TCRdb re-derived calls from the multiplex PCR reads in MiXCR, one entry per CDR3 protein. The sample has roughly 610,000 distinct CDR3 sequences, roughly 15% seen once. This sample also appeared in a second study, on T cells in Graves' hyperthyroidism and ophthalmopathy.

The sequencing used peripheral blood mononuclear cells (PBMCs), collected at new diagnosis, from a patient treated with antithyroid drugs. The receptors shown here come from a woman aged 25 to 39 with Graves disease. CDR3s include the opening cysteine and the closing phenylalanine or tryptophan. The order of the fields is D gene, J gene, clone size, V gene, CDR3 DNA, CDR3 protein. The D gene is left open where the match is weak. The listing skips clone size in some rows; elsewhere it reads once, few, many or a size class.

D: -; J: TRBJ1-3; size: few; V: TRBV6-1; DNA: TGTGCCAGCAGCCGGGGTGTACCTGGAAACACCATATATTTT; CDR3: CASSRGVPGNTIYF
D: TRBD1; J: TRBJ2-6; size: -; V: TRBV6-1; DNA: TGTGCCAGCAGGATAGGGGGGACAGGGGTTCATGGGGCCAACGTCCTGACTTTC; CDR3: CASRIGGTGVHGANVLTF
D: -; J: TRBJ1-3; size: -; V: TRBV5-1; DNA: TGCGCCAGCAGCTTAAGTGGGGCTTCTGGAAACACCATATATTTT; CDR3: CASSLSGASGNTIYF
D: -; J: TRBJ2-1; size: -; V: TRBV28; DNA: TGTGCCAGAGAAAGGCGGGGATACAATGAGCAGTTCTTC; CDR3: CARERRGYNEQFF
D: -; J: TRBJ2-7; size: few; V: TRBV7-9; DNA: TGTGCCAGCAGCTTTTCATCCGGGTCCCCGGACGAGCAGTACTTC; CDR3: CASSFSSGSPDEQYF
D: -; J: TRBJ1-2; size: few; V: TRBV20-1; DNA: TGCAGTGCTAGAGATCCGCGGACCGCTATCTATGGCTACACCTTC; CDR3: CSARDPRTAIYGYTF
D: -; J: TRBJ1-4; size: few; V: TRBV18; DNA: TGTGCCAGCTCACCAACGCCCGGCTCCACTAATGAAAAACTGTTTTTT; CDR3: CASSPTPGSTNEKLFF
D: -; J: TRBJ2-1; size: -; V: TRBV4-1; DNA: TGCGCCAGCAGCCAGGGAATGAGGGTTGAGCAGTTCTTC; CDR3: CASSQGMRVEQFF
D: -; J: TRBJ1-6; size: few; V: TRBV28; DNA: TGTGCCAGCAGTTCCTTGATCCTGGGTATAGGCTCCTATAATTCACCCCTCCACTTT; CDR3: CASSSLILGIGSYNSPLHF
D: -; J: TRBJ1-1; size: -; V: TRBV7-8; DNA: TGTGCCAGCAGCTTAGGAGGTACGGGGGACACTGAAGCTTTCTTT; CDR3: CASSLGGTGDTEAFF
D: TRBD2; J: TRBJ2-3; size: few; V: TRBV9; DNA: TGTGCCAGCAGCCCCACTAGCGGGCCATCCACAGATACGCAGTATTTT; CDR3: CASSPTSGPSTDTQYF
D: TRBD1; J: TRBJ2-7; size: -; V: TRBV12-3/TRBV12-4; DNA: TGTGCCAGCAGCCAAGATCAGGGGGAGCTCGGATACGAGCAGTACTTC; CDR3: CASSQDQGELGYEQYF
D: -; J: TRBJ2-1; size: many; V: TRBV28; DNA: TGTGCCAGCAGTTTATCAGTGACAGGTAGTTACAATGAGCAGTTCTTC; CDR3: CASSLSVTGSYNEQFF
D: TRBD1; J: TRBJ1-4; size: few; V: TRBV28; DNA: TGTGCCAGCAGTCTGACAGGGAAAAATGGAAAACTGTTTTTT; CDR3: CASSLTGKNGKLFF
D: -; J: TRBJ1-1; size: many; V: TRBV10-3; DNA: TGTGCCATCAAAGGCACCGACGGCATGAACACTGAAGCTTTCTTT; CDR3: CAIKGTDGMNTEAFF
D: TRBD2; J: TRBJ2-7; size: many; V: TRBV28; DNA: TGTGCCAGCAGTTTAACTAGCGGGATTTCCTACGAGCAGTACTTC; CDR3: CASSLTSGISYEQYF
D: TRBD1; J: TRBJ2-5; size: -; V: TRBV5-1; DNA: TGCGCCAGCAGCCCAAGACAGGGGGCCGTGGAGACCCAGTACTTC; CDR3: CASSPRQGAVETQYF
D: -; J: TRBJ2-3; size: many; V: TRBV6-5; DNA: TGTGCCAGCAGTTTAATGGGATCTAGCACAGATACGCAGTATTTT; CDR3: CASSLMGSSTDTQYF
D: -; J: TRBJ2-1; size: -; V: TRBV19; DNA: TGTGCCAGTAGTATTAGCGACGGTGGTTTAGAGCAGTTCTTC; CDR3: CASSISDGGLEQFF
D: TRBD2; J: TRBJ2-3; size: few; V: TRBV19; DNA: TGTGCCAGTAGTATCTCGGGACTAGCGGAGACGCAGTATTTT; CDR3: CASSISGLAETQYF
D: -; J: TRBJ2-3; size: -; V: TRBV24-1; DNA: TGTGCCACCAGTGATTTGCACAGGGAGAACACAGATACGCAGTATTTT; CDR3: CATSDLHRENTDTQYF
D: -; J: TRBJ2-3; size: many; V: TRBV12-3/TRBV12-4; DNA: TGTGCCAGCACGGACCCTGGGGAGGCGCAGTATTTT; CDR3: CASTDPGEAQYF